This T cell receptor (beta chain) was identified during a study of blood T cells in healthy people across ages (dated by TCRdb to between 2015 and 2017). Notes on the research overall: In model experiments, template switching captured roughly one uniquely barcoded TCR beta cDNA molecule for every two T cells. Using deep sequencing normalized with unique cDNA molecular identifiers, the study measured how TCR beta repertoire diversity changes with age. Four age groups were formed from the donors: young (average roughly 15 years), middle-aged (approximately 40), aged (about 62) and long-lived (less than 85). Two additional independent replicas of 1 million unique cDNA reads from the same blood draw were analyzed for two donors (one aged 18 to 29 and one aged 80 or older).

Receptor amplification or capture employed 5' RACE. The sequencing machine was an Illumina HiSeq 2500. A second 7 to 11 cycle PCR used a sample-barcoded 5' primer and a J-beta primer mix. Each TCR beta cDNA molecule received a unique molecular identifier from a template-switch 5' adaptor carrying 12 random nucleotides. Each sample yielded at least 2.5 million CDR3-containing paired-end reads. First-strand cDNA was synthesized from all RNA with the Mint cDNA synthesis kit, primed by a TRBC-specific oligonucleotide. Following uracil-DNA glycosylase treatment, a first 18-cycle PCR with universal primers M1SS and BC2_uni_R was performed on all cDNA. As for the original processing: For normalization, 1 million high-quality reads, each with a distinct molecular identifier, were randomly selected from each sample. Reads with shared molecular identifiers were discarded instead of being binned into consensus sequences. MiTCR, set to a Q25 quality threshold and the strictest error-elimination algorithm, was used for CDR3 identification, clonotype clustering and error correction. A nonparametric unseen species model with Euler transformation was used to estimate lower-bound total TCR beta diversity. TCRdb handled the public reads itself, with Q25 trimming in fastp and clone calling in MiXCR, and kept productive beta chains. Rows with one shared CDR3 protein collapse into an entry with the most common genes and DNA. The V and J calls shown here were made by TCRdb, not taken from the authors' results. Within this sample are fewer than 650,000 distinct CDR3 sequences, with roughly a quarter of them counted one time only. The biggest ten clones account for over 3.5% of the sample.

Here is what the overall study found, with its caveats: Because profiling used bulk unsorted PBMCs, naive and antigen-experienced compartments could not be compared conclusively. The percentage of naive T cells measured by flow cytometry correlated strongly with observed TCR beta diversity. Compared with the aged group, the long-lived group had more naive CD4+ T cells, fewer expanded clones and increased TCR diversity, suggesting age selection. Estimates of total diversity based on one million sequenced T cells were regarded as lower bounds and as underestimates. Observed TCR beta diversity per million T cells fell roughly linearly with age, and a significant reduction was already apparent by age roughly 41. Because the CMV infection status of the donors was unknown, age-related changes in expanded clonotypes may potentially have been confounded.

Details on this clonotype: Its antigen is not yet known. No base quality information exists; no much larger clone differs at one position.

Systemically healthy Caucasian individuals from Russia, 39 in total and aged about 6 to 100 years, were included as donors. Each donor gave 9 to 10 milliliters of peripheral blood, collected into EDTA-treated Vacutainer tubes. Ficoll-Paque density-gradient centrifugation was used to isolate PBMCs, with at least 6.5 million per sample. Trizol reagent was used to extract total RNA from PBMCs, with at least 5.5 micrograms per sample. The percentages of naive CD45RAhigh/CD27high T cells were determined by flow cytometry on a PBMC aliquot from every donor. Based on the germline V gene, the CDR1 and CDR2 sequences are SGHVS and FNYEAQ. V is pruned by 8 bases and J by 4 bases, leaving 8 bases of the junction without a gene match. The CDR3 contains 13 residues, cysteine and phenylalanine counted. This entry keeps only the CDR3 DNA: 39 bases, framed from base 1. The sample was also linked to a second study, of T cells of mothers and their children. As that second study puts it: The donors were nine systemically healthy Caucasian individuals, made up of three mothers and their six children. cDNA synthesis consumed the entire amount of extracted RNA, loaded at about 1.5 ug RNA in each 15 ul reaction. In the second PCR, the M1S primer added sample barcodes and 2-4 random nucleotides. Over 8.5 million TCR beta CDR3 reads were obtained for each mother, and millions of reads were obtained for each child. Thymic selection similarly shapes TCR recombination output in related and unrelated pairs, with minor effect from inherited differences. Normalized repertoire overlap in related mother-child pairs was always slightly higher than in unrelated mother-child pairs, but the difference was never significant. Persistent microchimeric T cell clones were not detected, at a sensitivity of 85 to 100 clones per million clonotypes. Deep NGS was used in the study to compare the TCR beta repertoires of mothers and children and to look for features that separate related mother-child pairs from unrelated individuals. On average, the children were roughly 10 +/- 4 years old, while the mothers were about 37 +/- 4 years old. After adapters were ligated using NEBNext reagents, the libraries underwent 100+100 nt paired-end sequencing on an Illumina HiSeq 2000. To prevent cross-contamination, the mother and child libraries were prepared one month apart and sequenced in separate runs. For each donor, between roughly 450,000 and 2,100,000 distinct TCR beta clonotypes were identified. Naive TCR beta clonotypes were estimated from low-frequency clonotypes matched to each donor's FACS-determined naive share, without sorting.

This sequence was found in a boy between 2 and 10 years old in good health. In this chain, TRBV7-6 is recombined with TRBJ2-7, with 7 bases aligning to TRBD2. The sample was blood. CDR3 loop: CASGSGRGYEQYF. The nucleotides read TGTGCCAGCGGTTCGGGGAGGGGATACGAGCAGTACTTC.